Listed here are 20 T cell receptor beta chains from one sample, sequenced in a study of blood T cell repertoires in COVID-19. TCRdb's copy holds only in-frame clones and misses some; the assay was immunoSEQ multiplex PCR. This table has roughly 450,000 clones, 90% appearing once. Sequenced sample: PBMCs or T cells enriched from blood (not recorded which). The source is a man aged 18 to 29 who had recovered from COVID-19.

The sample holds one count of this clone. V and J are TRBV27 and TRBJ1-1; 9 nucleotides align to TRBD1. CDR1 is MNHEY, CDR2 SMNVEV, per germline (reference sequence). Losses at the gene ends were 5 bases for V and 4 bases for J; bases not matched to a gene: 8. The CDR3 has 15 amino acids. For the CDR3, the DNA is TGTGCCAGCAGTCGGGACCGGGACAGGGTCACTGAAGCTTTCTTT. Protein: CASSRDRDRVTEAFF.

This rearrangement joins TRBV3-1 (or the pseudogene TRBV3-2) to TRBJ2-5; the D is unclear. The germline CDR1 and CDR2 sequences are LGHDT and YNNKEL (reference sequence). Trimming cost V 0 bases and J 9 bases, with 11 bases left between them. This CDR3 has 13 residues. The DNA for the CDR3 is TGTGCCAGCAGCCAAGATAGTACAACAGCCCAGTACTTC. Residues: CASSQDSTTAQYF.

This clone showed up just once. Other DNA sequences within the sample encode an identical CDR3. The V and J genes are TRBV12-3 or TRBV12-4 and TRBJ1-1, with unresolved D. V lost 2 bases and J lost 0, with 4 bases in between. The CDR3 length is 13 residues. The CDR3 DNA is TGTGCCAGCAGTTTAACAGTGAACACTGAAGCTTTCTTT. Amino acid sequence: CASSLTVNTEAFF.

The CDR3 DNA sequence: TGTGCCAGCATAGCAGTCCTCATTGGTGAAAAACTGTTTTTT. It codes for CASIAVLIGEKLFF. The rearrangement links TRBV2 to TRBJ1-4, with D unclear. The CDR3 spans 14 residues. Looked up from germline, CDR1 is SNHLY and CDR2 is FYNNEI. The V end lost 7 bases, the J end lost 7 bases, and 16 bases lay between the germline ends. Filled out from reference TRBV2 and TRBJ1-4, the complete variable domain reads EPEVTQTPSHQVTQMGQEVILRCVPISNHLYFYWYRQILGQKVEFLVSFYNNEISEKSEIFDDQFSVERPDGSNFTLKIRSTKLEDSAMYFCASIAVLIGEKLFFGSGTQLSVL.

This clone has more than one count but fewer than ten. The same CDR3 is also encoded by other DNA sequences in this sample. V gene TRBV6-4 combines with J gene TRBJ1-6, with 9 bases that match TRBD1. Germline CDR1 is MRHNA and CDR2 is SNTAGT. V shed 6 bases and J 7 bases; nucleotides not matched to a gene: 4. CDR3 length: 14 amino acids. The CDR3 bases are TGTGCCAGCAGCGCCGGGACAGGGAATTCACCCCTCCACTTT. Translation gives CASSAGTGNSPLHF.

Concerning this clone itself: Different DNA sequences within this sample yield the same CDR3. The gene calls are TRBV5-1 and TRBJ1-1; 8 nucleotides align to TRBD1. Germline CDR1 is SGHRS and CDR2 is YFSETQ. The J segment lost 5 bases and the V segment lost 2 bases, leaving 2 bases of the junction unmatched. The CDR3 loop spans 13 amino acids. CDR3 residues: CASSLTGGTEAFF. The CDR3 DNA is TGCGCCAGCAGCTTAACAGGGGGGACTGAAGCTTTCTTT.

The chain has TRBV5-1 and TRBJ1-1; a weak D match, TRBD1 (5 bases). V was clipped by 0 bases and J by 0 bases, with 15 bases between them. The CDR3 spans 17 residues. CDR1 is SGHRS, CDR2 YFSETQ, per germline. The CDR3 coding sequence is TGCGCCAGCAGCTTGGTTACAGGACGTTCAATGAACACTGAAGCTTTCTTT. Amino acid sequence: CASSLVTGRSMNTEAFF. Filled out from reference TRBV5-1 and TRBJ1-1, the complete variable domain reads KAGVTQTPRYLIKTRGQQVTLSCSPISGHRSVSWYQQTPGQGLQFLFEYFSETQRNKGNFPGRFSGRQFSNSRSEMNVSTLELGDSALYLCASSLVTGRSMNTEAFFGQGTRLTVV.

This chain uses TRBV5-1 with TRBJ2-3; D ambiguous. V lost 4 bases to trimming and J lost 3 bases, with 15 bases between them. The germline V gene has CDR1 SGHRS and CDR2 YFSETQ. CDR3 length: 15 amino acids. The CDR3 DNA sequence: TGCGCCAGCAGCCTGGTTTCAGAGAGGACAGATACGCAGTATTTT. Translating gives CASSLVSERTDTQYF.

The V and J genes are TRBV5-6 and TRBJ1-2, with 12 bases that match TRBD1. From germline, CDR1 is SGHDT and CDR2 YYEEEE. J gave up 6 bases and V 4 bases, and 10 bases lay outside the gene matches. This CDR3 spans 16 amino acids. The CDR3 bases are TGTGCCAGCAGCCCCTACACCTGGGACAGGGGGCATGGCTACACCTTC. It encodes CASSPYTWDRGHGYTF.

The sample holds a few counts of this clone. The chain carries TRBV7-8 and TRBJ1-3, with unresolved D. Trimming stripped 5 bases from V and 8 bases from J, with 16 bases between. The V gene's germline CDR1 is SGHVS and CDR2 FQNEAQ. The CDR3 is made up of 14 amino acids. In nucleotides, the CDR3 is TGTGCCAGCAGCGCCGGACTGGCGTGGGACACCATATATTTT. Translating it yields CASSAGLAWDTIYF.

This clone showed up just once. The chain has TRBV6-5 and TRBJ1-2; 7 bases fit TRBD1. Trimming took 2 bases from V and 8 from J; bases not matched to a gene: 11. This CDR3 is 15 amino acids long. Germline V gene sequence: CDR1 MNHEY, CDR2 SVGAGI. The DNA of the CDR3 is TGTGCCAGCAGTTACGGAACAGGGGCCTGGGGGGGCTACACCTTC. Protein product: CASSYGTGAWGGYTF.

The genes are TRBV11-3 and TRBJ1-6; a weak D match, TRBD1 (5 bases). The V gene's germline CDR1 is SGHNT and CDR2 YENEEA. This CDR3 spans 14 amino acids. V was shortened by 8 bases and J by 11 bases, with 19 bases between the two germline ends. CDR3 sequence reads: CASCRNGGLAPLHF. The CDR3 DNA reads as TGTGCCAGCTGCCGAAATGGGGGACTCGCACCCCTCCACTTT.

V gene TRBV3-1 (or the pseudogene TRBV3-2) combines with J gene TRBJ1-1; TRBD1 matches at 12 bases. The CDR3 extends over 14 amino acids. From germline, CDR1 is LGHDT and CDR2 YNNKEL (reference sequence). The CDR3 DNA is TGTGCTACCGGGACAGGGGGCGCTTTTACTGAAGCTTTCTTT. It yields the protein CATGTGGAFTEAFF.

The CDR3 here is CASSLSGSNQPQHF. CDR3 coding DNA: TGTGCCAGCAGCTTATCAGGTAGCAATCAGCCCCAGCATTTT. The rearrangement links TRBV13 to TRBJ1-5; D uncertain. V dropped 2 bases and J dropped 0 bases, with 5 bases sitting between them. The CDR3 consists of 14 residues. In germline, CDR1 is PRHDT, CDR2 FYEKMQ (reference sequence).

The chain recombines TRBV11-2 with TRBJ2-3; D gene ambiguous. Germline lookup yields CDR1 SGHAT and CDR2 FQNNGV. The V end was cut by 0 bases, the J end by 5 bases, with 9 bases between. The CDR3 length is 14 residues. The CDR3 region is CASSLERLRDTQYF. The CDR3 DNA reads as TGTGCCAGCAGCTTAGAGCGGTTGAGAGATACGCAGTATTTT. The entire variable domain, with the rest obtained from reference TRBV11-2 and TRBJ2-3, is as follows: EAGVAQSPRYKIIEKRQSVAFWCNPISGHATLYWYQQILGQGPKLLIQFQNNGVVDDSQLPKDRFSAERLKGVDSTLKIQPAKLEDSAVYLCASSLERLRDTQYFGPGTRLTVL.

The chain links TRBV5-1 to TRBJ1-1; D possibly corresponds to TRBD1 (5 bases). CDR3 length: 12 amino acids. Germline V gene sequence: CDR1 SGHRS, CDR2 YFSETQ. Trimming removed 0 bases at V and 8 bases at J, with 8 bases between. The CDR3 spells CASSLAGMEAFF. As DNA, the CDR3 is TGCGCCAGCAGCTTGGCAGGGATGGAAGCTTTCTTT.

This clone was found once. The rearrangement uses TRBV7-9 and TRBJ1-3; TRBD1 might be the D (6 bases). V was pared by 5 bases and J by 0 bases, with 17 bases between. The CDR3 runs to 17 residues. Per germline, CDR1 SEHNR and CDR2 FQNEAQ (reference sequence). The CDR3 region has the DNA TGTGCCAGCAGCGTCCTACAGGGAAAGGCCTCTGGAAACACCATATATTTT. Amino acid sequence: CASSVLQGKASGNTIYF. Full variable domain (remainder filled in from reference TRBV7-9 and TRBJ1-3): DTGVSQNPRHKITKRGQNVTFRCDPISEHNRLYWYRQTLGQGPEFLTYFQNEAQLEKSRLLSDRFSAERPKGSFSTLEIQRTEQGDSAMYLCASSVLQGKASGNTIYFGEGSWLTVV.

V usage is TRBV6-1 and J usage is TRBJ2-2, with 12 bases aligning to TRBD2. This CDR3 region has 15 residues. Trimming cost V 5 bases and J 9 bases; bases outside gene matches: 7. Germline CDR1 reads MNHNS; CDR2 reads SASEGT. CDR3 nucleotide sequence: TGTGCCAGCAGTTCGACTAGCGGGAGTACCCGGGAGCTGTTTTTT. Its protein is CASSSTSGSTRELFF.

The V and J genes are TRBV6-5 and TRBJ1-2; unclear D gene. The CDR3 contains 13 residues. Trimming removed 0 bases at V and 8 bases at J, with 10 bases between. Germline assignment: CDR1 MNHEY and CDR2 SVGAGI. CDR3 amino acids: CASSYSGVVGYTF. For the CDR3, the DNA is TGTGCCAGCAGTTACTCCGGGGTCGTCGGCTACACCTTC.

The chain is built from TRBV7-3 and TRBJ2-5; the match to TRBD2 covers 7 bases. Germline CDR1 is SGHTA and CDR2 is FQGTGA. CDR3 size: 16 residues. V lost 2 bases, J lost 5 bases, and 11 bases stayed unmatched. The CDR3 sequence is CASSLVAGAGWETQYF. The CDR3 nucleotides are TGTGCCAGCAGCTTAGTGGCGGGAGCTGGGTGGGAGACCCAGTACTTC. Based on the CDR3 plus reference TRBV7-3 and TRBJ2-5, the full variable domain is GAGVSQTPSNKVTEKGKYVELRCDPISGHTALYWYRQSLGQGPEFLIYFQGTGAADDSGLPNDRFFAVRPEGSVSTLKIQRTERGDSAVYLCASSLVAGAGWETQYFGPGTRLLVL.